This T cell receptor (beta chain) was profiled in a study of cytomegalovirus exposure and HLA in healthy donors. Study-level findings and limits: A later analysis found TCR association rates differed by HLA locus, highest for DRB1 and lowest for HLA-C.

As for this clone: Its antigen is currently unknown. This CDR3 fails to terminate in the conserved phenylalanine or tryptophan, so it likely reflects a read error.

The germline V and J ends were trimmed by 6 bases and 1 base, with 16 bases remaining between them. Germline assignment: CDR1 KGHSH and CDR2 LQKENI. The CDR3 loop spans 15 amino acids. PCR primers comprised 60 Vbeta and 13 Jbeta primers. The method was immunoSEQ multiplex PCR; TCRdb's version includes in-frame clones alone and lacks a portion of them. The sample records around 150,000 clones, 88% being singletons. The sequencing input was PBMCs. The rearrangement uses TRBV18 and TRBJ2-7; a possible D gene is TRBD2 (6 bases). The source of this sequence is a woman between 40 and 55 years old in good health and CMV-seronegative. The CDR3 loop reads CASSPEEGWSYEQYS. CDR3 DNA sequence: TGTGCCAGCTCCCCGGAGGAGGGGTGGTCCTACGAGCAGTACTCC.